This T cell receptor beta chain was sequenced in a study of T cell responses to AZD1222 COVID-19 vaccine. Overall study: Second-dose schedules of about 4 or about 12 weeks were combined. Study-level findings and limits: Spike-specific TCR repertoires showed rising breadth and depth after two AZD1222 doses.

Germline CDR1 MDHEN, CDR2 SYDVKM. V was cut by 7 bases and J by 5 bases, with 8 bases left in between. The CDR3 sequence is 12 residues long. In the case of this clone: Its specificity is not known.

Repertoires were generated with immunoSEQ multiplex PCR, while TCRdb's copy carries only in-frame clones and drops some. Of 90,000 to 110,000 clones in the sample, roughly 88% were seen once. The V gene is TRBV28, the J gene TRBJ2-2, with D tentatively TRBD2 (5 bases). The material was peripheral blood, obtained on day 0 of AZD1222 vaccination. This receptor was obtained from an adult in good health. CDR3 residues: CASTPGTGELFF. The CDR3 nucleotides are TGTGCCAGCACCCCGGGGACCGGGGAGCTGTTTTTT. The full variable domain, its missing parts supplied by reference TRBV28 and TRBJ2-2, is DVKVTQSSRYLVKRTGEKVFLECVQDMDHENMFWYRQDPGLGLRLIYFSYDVKMKEKGDIPEGYSVSREKKERFSLILESASTNQTSMYLCASTPGTGELFFGEGSRLTVL.